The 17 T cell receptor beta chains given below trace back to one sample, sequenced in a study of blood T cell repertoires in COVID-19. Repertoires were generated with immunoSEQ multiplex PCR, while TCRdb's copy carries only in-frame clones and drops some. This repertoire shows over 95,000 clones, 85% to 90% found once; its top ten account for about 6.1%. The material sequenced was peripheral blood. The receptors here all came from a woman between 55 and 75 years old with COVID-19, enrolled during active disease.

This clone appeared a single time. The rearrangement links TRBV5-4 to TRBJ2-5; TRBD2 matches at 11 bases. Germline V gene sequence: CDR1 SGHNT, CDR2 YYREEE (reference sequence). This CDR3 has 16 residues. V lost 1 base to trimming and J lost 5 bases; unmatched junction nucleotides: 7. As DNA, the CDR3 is TGTGCCAGCAGCTTGAATCTAGCGGGGGGCAAGGAGACCCAGTACTTC. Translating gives CASSLNLAGGKETQYF.

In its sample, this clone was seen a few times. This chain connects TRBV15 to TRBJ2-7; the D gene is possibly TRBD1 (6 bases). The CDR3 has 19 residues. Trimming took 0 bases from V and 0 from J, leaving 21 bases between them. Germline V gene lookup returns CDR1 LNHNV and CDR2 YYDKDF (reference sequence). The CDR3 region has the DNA TGTGCCACCAGCAGAGATCGCAGAGCTCAGGGGTCTCGCTCCTACGAGCAGTACTTC. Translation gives CATSRDRRAQGSRSYEQYF. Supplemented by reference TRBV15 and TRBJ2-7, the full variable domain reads DAMVIQNPRYQVTQFGKPVTLSCSQTLNHNVMYWYQQKSSQAPKLLFHYYDKDFNNEADTPDNFQSRRPNTSFCFLDIRSPGLGDTAMYLCATSRDRRAQGSRSYEQYFGPGTRLTVT.

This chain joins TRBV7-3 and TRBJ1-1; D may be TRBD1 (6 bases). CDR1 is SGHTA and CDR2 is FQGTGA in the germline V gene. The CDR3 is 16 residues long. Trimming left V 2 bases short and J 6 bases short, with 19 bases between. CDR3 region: CASSLYLTGRGSEAFF. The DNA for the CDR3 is TGTGCCAGCAGCTTATACCTGACAGGCCGCGGGTCTGAAGCTTTCTTT.

CDR3 DNA sequence: TGCAGCGCCGGTGGGGCGACTGACAATGAGCAGTTCTTC. Translation: CSAGGATDNEQFF. This chain uses TRBV29-1 with TRBJ2-1; maybe TRBD1 (5 bases). CDR1 and CDR2 (germline): SQVTM, ANQGSEA. V gave up 7 bases and J gave up 5 bases, with 15 bases separating them. This CDR3 contains 13 residues.

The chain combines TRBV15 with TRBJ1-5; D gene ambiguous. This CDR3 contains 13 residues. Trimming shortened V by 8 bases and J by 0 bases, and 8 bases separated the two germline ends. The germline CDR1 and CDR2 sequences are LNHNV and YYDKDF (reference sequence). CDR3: CATQKYSNQPQHF. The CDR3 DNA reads TGTGCCACCCAGAAGTATAGCAATCAGCCCCAGCATTTT.

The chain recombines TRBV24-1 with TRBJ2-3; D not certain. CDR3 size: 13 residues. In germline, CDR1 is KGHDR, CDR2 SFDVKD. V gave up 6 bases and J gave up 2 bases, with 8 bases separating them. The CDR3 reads CATSLQDTDTQYF. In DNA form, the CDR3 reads TGTGCCACCAGTCTCCAGGACACAGATACGCAGTATTTT.

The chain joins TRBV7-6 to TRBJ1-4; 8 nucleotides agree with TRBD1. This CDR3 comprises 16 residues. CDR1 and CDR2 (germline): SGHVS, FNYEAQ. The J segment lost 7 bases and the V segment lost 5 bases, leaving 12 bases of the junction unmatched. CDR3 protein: CASSAGQGGGGEKLFF. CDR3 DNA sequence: TGTGCCAGCAGCGCAGGACAGGGCGGGGGGGGTGAAAAACTGTTTTTT.

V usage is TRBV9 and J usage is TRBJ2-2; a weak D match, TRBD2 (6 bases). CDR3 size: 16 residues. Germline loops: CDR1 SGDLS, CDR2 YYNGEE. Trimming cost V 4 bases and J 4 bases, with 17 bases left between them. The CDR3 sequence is CASSSRSGGATGELFF. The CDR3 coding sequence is TGTGCCAGCAGCTCCCGAAGTGGAGGGGCCACCGGGGAGCTGTTTTTT.

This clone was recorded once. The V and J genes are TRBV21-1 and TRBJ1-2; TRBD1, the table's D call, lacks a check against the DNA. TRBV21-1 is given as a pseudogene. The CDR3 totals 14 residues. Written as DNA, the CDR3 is TGTGCCAGCAGCAAAGTTTGGCAGATCTATGGCTACACCTTC. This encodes CASSKVWQIYGYTF.

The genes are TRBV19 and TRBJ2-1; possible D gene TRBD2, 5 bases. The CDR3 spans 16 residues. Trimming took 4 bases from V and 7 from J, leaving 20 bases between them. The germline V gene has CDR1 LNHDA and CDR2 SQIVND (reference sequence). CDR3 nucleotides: TGTGCCAGTAGTACCTCAAAGGAGGACCCGTTAAATGAGCAGTTCTTC. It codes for CASSTSKEDPLNEQFF.

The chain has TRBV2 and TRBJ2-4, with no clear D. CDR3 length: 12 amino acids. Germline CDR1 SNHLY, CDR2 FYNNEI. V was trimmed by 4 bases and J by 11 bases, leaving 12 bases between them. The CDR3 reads CASSVSLLFQYF. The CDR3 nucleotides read TGTGCCAGCAGTGTGAGCCTCTTATTTCAGTACTTC.

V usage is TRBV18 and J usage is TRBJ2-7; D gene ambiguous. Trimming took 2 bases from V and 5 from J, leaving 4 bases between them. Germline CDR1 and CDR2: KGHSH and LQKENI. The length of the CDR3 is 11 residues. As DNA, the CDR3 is TGTGCCAGCTCACCAGGGCACGAGCAGTACTTC. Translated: CASSPGHEQYF.

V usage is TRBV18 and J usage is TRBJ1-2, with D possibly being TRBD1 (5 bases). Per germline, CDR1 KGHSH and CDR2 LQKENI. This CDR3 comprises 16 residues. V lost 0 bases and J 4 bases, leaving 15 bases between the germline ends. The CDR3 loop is CASSPPRGEIGYGYTF. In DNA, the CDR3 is TGTGCCAGCTCACCACCTCGGGGGGAGATAGGCTATGGCTACACCTTC.

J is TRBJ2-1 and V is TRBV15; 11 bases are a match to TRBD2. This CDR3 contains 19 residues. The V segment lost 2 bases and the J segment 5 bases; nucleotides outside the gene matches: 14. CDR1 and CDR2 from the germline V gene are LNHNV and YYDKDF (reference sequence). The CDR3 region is CATSRSRGLAGGFDNEQFF. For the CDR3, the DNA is TGTGCCACCAGCAGATCCCGCGGGTTAGCGGGGGGGTTCGACAATGAGCAGTTCTTC.

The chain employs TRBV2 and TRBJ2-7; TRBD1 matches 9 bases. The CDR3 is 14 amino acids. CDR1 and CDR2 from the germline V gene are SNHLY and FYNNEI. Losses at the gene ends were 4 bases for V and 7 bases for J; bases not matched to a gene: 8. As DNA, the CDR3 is TGTGCCAGCAGTGTGGTACAGGGGGCGGGGGAGCAGTACTTC. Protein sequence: CASSVVQGAGEQYF.

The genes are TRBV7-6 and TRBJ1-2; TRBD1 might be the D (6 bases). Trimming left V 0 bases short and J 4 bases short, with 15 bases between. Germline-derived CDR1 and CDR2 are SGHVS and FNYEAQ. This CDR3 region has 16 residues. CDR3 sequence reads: CASSLAGAGGSYGYTF. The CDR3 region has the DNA TGTGCCAGCAGCTTAGCGGGGGCTGGGGGCAGCTATGGCTACACCTTC.

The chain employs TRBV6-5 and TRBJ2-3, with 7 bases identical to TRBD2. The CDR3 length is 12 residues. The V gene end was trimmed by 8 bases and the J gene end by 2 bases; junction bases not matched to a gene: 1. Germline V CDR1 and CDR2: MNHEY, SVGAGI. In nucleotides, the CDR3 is TGTGCCAGCGGGGACTACACAGATACGCAGTATTTT. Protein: CASGDYTDTQYF.